This T cell receptor beta chain stems from a study of blood T cells in healthy people across ages. Broader study findings: When one million T cells were used, diversity estimates were thought to be underestimates. Compared with aged donors, long-lived donors showed fewer expanded clones, suggesting selection.

As for this clonotype: The antigen remains unidentified.

The CDR3 is 15 amino acids. The V segment lost 6 bases and the J segment 2 bases; nucleotides outside the gene matches: 10. Germline CDR1 and CDR2: DFQATT and SNEGSKA (reference sequence). Then a second PCR, running roughly 7 to 11 cycles, was carried out with a sample-barcoded 5' primer and a J-beta primer mix. A tag from a template-switch adaptor with 12 random nucleotides marked each cDNA molecule. TCRdb used MiXCR to reprocess the 5' RACE reads, holding one entry per CDR3 protein. This table has about 1.5 million distinct CDR3 sequences, less than 45% appearing once. The origin of this receptor is a woman between 18 and 29 years old in good health. The material sequenced was blood. This chain links TRBV20-1 with TRBJ2-3, with 8 bases matching TRBD1. DNA of the CDR3: TGCAGTGCAGAACCGGGACAGGAGTACACAGATACGCAGTATTTT. Protein sequence: CSAEPGQEYTDTQYF.